This note documents a single T cell receptor (beta chain) sequence. Its antigen is undetermined. This entry belongs to a study of early stage breast cancer tumors. General observations from the study: Compared with adjacent normal breast tissue, tumors showed about 2.5-fold greater T cell density and higher clonality.

The data were produced by immunoSEQ multiplex PCR, yet TCRdb's version contains in-frame clones alone and is incomplete. The sample contains roughly 3,600 clones, about two thirds of which appear only once. Germline CDR1 is KGHSH and CDR2 is LQKENI. The CDR3 loop spans 15 amino acids. J gave up 6 bases and V 3 bases, and 4 bases lay outside the gene matches. The sample consisted of breast tumor tissue. This chain links TRBV18 with TRBJ2-1; TRBD2 agrees at 11 bases. The origin of this receptor is a person aged 40-50 years with breast cancer. The CDR3, as DNA: TGTGCCAGCTCACCTGGTAGCGGGAGGGGCAATGAGCAGTTCTTC. Its protein is CASSPGSGRGNEQFF.